This is a list of T cell receptor beta chains from one sample in a study of blood T cell repertoires in COVID-19. Profiled with immunoSEQ multiplex PCR; TCRdb holds only in-frame clones, not every one. The sample has 100,000 to 150,000 clones; 75% to 85% are singletons. Sequenced material: peripheral blood. Source of these receptors: a man in his forties with active or convalescent COVID-19. The CDR3 runs from the conserved cysteine through the conserved F or W.

v_call,j_call,cdr3_aa
TRBV30,TRBJ1-3,CAWSVYNSGNTIYF
TRBV5-1,TRBJ1-4,CASSLGGSTATNEKLFF
TRBV12-5,TRBJ2-7,CASGYPLKGAYEQYF
TRBV6-5,TRBJ2-2,CASSRTGDTGELFF
TRBV20-1,TRBJ2-3,CSASSGLAGGLDTQYF
TRBV14,TRBJ2-7,CASSQEIKPGYEQYF
TRBV19,TRBJ2-2,CASSRGGQGSGELFF
TRBV7-9,TRBJ2-1,CASSPREASYNEQFF
TRBV6-1,TRBJ1-1,CASSDRESTEAFF
TRBV7-3,TRBJ2-7,CASSLDYGTGPHEQYF
TRBV4-1,TRBJ2-1,CASSTEASDEQFF
TRBV19,TRBJ2-5,CASSLGQGQETQYF
TRBV10-2,TRBJ2-7,CAGSPGQGYEQYF
TRBV6-5,TRBJ2-7,CASSYSRGGSYEQYF
TRBV19,TRBJ1-1,CASSVKAGAGNTEAFF
TRBV27,TRBJ1-1,CASSRPGGLEAFF
TRBV29-1,TRBJ1-1,CSVEAAGGTEAFF
TRBV28,TRBJ1-1,CASSLKRFEAFF
TRBV4-3,TRBJ1-1,CASSQGQGAWAEAFF
TRBV2,TRBJ1-6,CASSSDLLGGSPLHF
TRBV19,TRBJ1-2,CASTSGLGNSYGYTF
TRBV30,TRBJ2-2,CAWSVQGTGELFF